A selection of T cell receptor beta chains follows, all from one sample in a study of cytomegalovirus exposure and HLA in healthy donors. The protocol was immunoSEQ multiplex PCR, while the TCRdb copy is restricted to in-frame clones and leaves out a portion. The sample gives more than 110,000 clones, roughly 81% of which show up once; over 1.3% is in the top ten. The specimen sequenced was PBMCs. The receptor source for this set is a woman under 40 in good health and CMV-seronegative. CDR3s include the opening cysteine and the closing phenylalanine or tryptophan. The D gene is left open where the match is weak. The size field is filled for only some rows; it gives once, few, many or a size class.

-	-	TRBV5-1	TRBJ2-7	TGCGCCAGCAGTTTGGACCTCGCGCGGGAGCAGTACTTC	CASSLDLAREQYF
-	TRBD2	TRBV5-6	TRBJ2-7	TGTGCCAGCAGCTTGGGGCGGGGACTATACGAGCAGTACTTC	CASSLGRGLYEQYF
-	-	TRBV2	TRBJ2-1	TGTGCCAGCAGTTTCGGGATCAACAATGAGCAGTTCTTC	CASSFGINNEQFF
-	-	TRBV5-5	TRBJ2-7	TGTGCCAGCAGCTTGGGAGGCAGGGGTCCTGGTTTATATTCCTACGAGCAGTACTTC	CASSLGGRGPGLYSYEQYF
-	-	TRBV27	TRBJ2-6	TGTGCCAGCAGTCGGGCAGGGTGGGTGAGCTCTGGGGCCAACGTCCTGACTTTC	CASSRAGWVSSGANVLTF
few	TRBD1	TRBV7-2	TRBJ1-6	TGTGCCAGCAGCTTAGGAGGACAGGGAAGGAATAATTCACCCCTCCACTTT	CASSLGGQGRNNSPLHF
-	-	TRBV9	TRBJ1-2	TGTGCCAGCAGCACCCAGGGATCCGTCGGCTACACCTTC	CASSTQGSVGYTF
-	TRBD1	TRBV6-5	TRBJ2-1	TGTGCCAGCAGCGGACAGGGAGACCACAATGAGCAGTTCTTC	CASSGQGDHNEQFF
-	-	TRBV6-1	TRBJ1-5	TGTGCCAGCAAGGGGGGGGTACGACAGCCCCAGCATTTT	CASKGGVRQPQHF
-	TRBD1	TRBV28	TRBJ1-1	TGTGCCAGCAACCAAGGACAGGGCACTGAAGCTTTCTTT	CASNQGQGTEAFF
once	TRBD1	TRBV4-2	TRBJ2-3	TGTGCCAGCACCGGACAGGGGGCTTACACAGATACGCAGTATTTT	CASTGQGAYTDTQYF
-	TRBD1	TRBV4-1	TRBJ2-1	TGCGCCAGCAGCCAAGAGGACAGGGGGTCCTACAATGAGCAGTTCTTC	CASSQEDRGSYNEQFF
-	-	TRBV27	TRBJ1-5	TGTGCCAGCAGTGCCCTGGGAGAGCGCAATCAGCCCCAGCATTTT	CASSALGERNQPQHF
-	TRBD2	TRBV7-2	TRBJ2-3	TGTGCCAGCAGCTTATCTTGGCGGGGGGGCACAGATACGCAGTATTTT	CASSLSWRGGTDTQYF
-	-	TRBV4-2	TRBJ1-1	TGTGCCAGCAGCAAAGAAAGGACAGAGGGCCTTGAAGCTTTCTTT	CASSKERTEGLEAFF
-	TRBD1	TRBV4-2	TRBJ1-6	TGTGCCAGCAGCCGGACCGGGGACAGGGGTTCACCCCTCCACTTT	CASSRTGDRGSPLHF
-	-	TRBV15	TRBJ1-4	TGTGCCACCAGCACCTGGACAGCAACTAATGAAAAACTGTTTTTT	CATSTWTATNEKLFF